The rows below give T cell receptor beta chains drawn from one sample of a study of metastatic and nonmetastatic thyroid tumors. TCRdb re-called clones via MiXCR from the PCR reads. The profile covers fewer than 20,000 clones, with 20% to 25% appearing a single time and about 15% taken by the ten largest. Specimen: tumor tissue. These receptor sequences come from a female donor with papillary thyroid cancer or a benign thyroid nodule (not recorded which). Some clones in this sample may be carry-over from other donors' samples. Each CDR3 is given with its conserved first and last residue. A D gene is named only where the DNA matches it firmly. Not all rows give a size; the values are once, few, many and, for expanded clones, a class.

D gene	clone size	J gene	V gene	CDR3 protein	CDR3 DNA
TRBD2	.	TRBJ2-7	TRBV11-3	CASSSRTSGAYEQYF	TGTGCCAGCAGCTCCCGGACTAGCGGAGCCTACGAGCAGTACTTC
.	.	TRBJ2-2	TRBV19	CASSIGDGYGELFF	TGTGCCAGTAGTATAGGAGACGGCTACGGGGAGCTGTTTTTT
TRBD2	many	TRBJ2-3	TRBV20-1	CSAALAGGVTDTQYF	TGCAGTGCGGCTCTAGCGGGAGGGGTCACAGATACGCAGTATTTT
.	medium-sized	TRBJ2-1	TRBV15	CATSSARWGNEQFF	TGTGCCACCAGCTCTGCCAGGTGGGGGAATGAGCAGTTCTTC
.	many	TRBJ2-7	TRBV6-5	CASSYSKQSRYEQYF	TGTGCCAGCAGTTACTCTAAACAGAGCCGCTACGAGCAGTACTTC
TRBD1	.	TRBJ2-7	TRBV5-4	CASSWGTGPREQYF	TGTGCCAGCAGCTGGGGGACAGGGCCTCGCGAGCAGTACTTC
TRBD2	many	TRBJ2-1	TRBV13	CASSAPGVAGYNEQFF	TGTGCCAGCAGCGCACCCGGGGTAGCGGGGTACAATGAGCAGTTCTTC
.	many	TRBJ2-7	TRBV10-3	CAISESEPYEQYF	TGTGCCATCAGTGAGTCGGAGCCCTACGAGCAGTACTTC
TRBD2	.	TRBJ2-7	TRBV6-2/TRBV6-3	CASRTTSGGSSYEQYF	TGTGCCAGCAGGACCACTAGCGGGGGAAGCTCCTACGAGCAGTACTTC
TRBD1	few	TRBJ2-7	TRBV12-3/TRBV12-4	CASNGQGAIYEQYF	TGTGCCAGCAATGGACAGGGGGCAATCTACGAGCAGTACTTC
.	many	TRBJ2-1	TRBV7-9	CASSLVGAGEQFF	TGTGCCAGCAGCTTAGTGGGGGCAGGCGAGCAGTTCTTC
.	many	TRBJ1-6	TRBV20-1	CSAPLQGFGSPLHF	TGCAGTGCTCCCCTACAGGGATTCGGTTCACCCCTCCACTTT
TRBD2	.	TRBJ2-1	TRBV20-1	CSARPMGGRISYEQFF	TGCAGTGCTAGACCTATGGGGGGGAGAATCTCCTACGAGCAGTTCTTC
TRBD2	few	TRBJ2-1	TRBV28	CASSFYPRGRAVNEQFF	TGTGCCAGCAGCTTTTACCCACGCGGGAGGGCCGTAAATGAGCAGTTCTTC
.	many	TRBJ1-4	TRBV6-1	CATAPRGANEKLFF	TGTGCCACCGCTCCCCGGGGGGCTAATGAAAAACTGTTTTTT
.	many	TRBJ2-7	TRBV9	CASSVGSDSYEQYF	TGTGCCAGCAGCGTAGGGTCGGATTCCTACGAGCAGTACTTC
.	medium-sized	TRBJ2-7	TRBV5-1	CASARDSYEQYF	TGCGCCAGCGCCCGGGATTCCTACGAGCAGTACTTC
.	.	TRBJ1-3	TRBV7-8	CASSPGGGSGNTIYF	TGTGCCAGCAGCCCCGGAGGGGGATCTGGAAACACCATATATTTT
TRBD2	few	TRBJ2-7	TRBV6-1	CASSSNGLAEIPYEQYF	TGTGCCAGCAGTTCCAACGGACTAGCCGAAATACCTTACGAGCAGTACTTC
.	many	TRBJ2-1	TRBV3-1	CASSQGPPNEQFF	TGTGCCAGCAGCCAGGGACCCCCCAATGAGCAGTTCTTC
.	.	TRBJ1-1	TRBV18	CASSSGRGMNTEAFF	TGTGCCAGCTCGTCGGGGCGGGGGATGAACACTGAAGCTTTCTTT
.	.	TRBJ2-3	TRBV12-5	CASGPGRRSTDTQYF	TGTGCTAGTGGCCCGGGACGGCGGAGCACAGATACGCAGTATTTT
.	many	TRBJ1-2	TRBV7-9	CASSLDPFYTF	TGTGCCAGCAGCTTAGACCCCTTCTACACCTTC
.	.	TRBJ2-7	TRBV27	CASSLYLLAPPEQYF	TGTGCCAGCAGTTTATATTTGTTGGCACCCCCCGAGCAGTACTTC
TRBD2	many	TRBJ2-5	TRBV19	CASSIKTSRMRQETQYF	TGTGCCAGTAGTATAAAGACTAGCAGAATGCGACAAGAGACCCAGTACTTC
TRBD2	many	TRBJ2-1	TRBV4-1	CASSLSRAGTRTGNEQFF	TGCGCCAGCAGCCTCTCCCGGGCCGGGACTAGAACAGGGAATGAGCAGTTCTTC
.	few	TRBJ2-1	TRBV12-3/TRBV12-4	CASILGAAGAAFF	TGTGCCAGTATTTTAGGCGCGGCAGGCGCCGCGTTCTTC
.	.	TRBJ2-2	TRBV20-1	CSARDLIGETGELFF	TGCAGTGCTAGAGATCTAATAGGGGAAACCGGGGAGCTGTTTTTT
.	few	TRBJ1-5	TRBV25-1	CASSDPGKGNQPQHF	TGTGCCAGCAGTGACCCGGGAAAAGGGAATCAGCCCCAGCATTTT
TRBD1	few	TRBJ2-2	TRBV27	CASSLGQLNTGELFF	TGTGCCAGCAGTTTGGGACAGTTGAACACCGGGGAGCTGTTTTTT
TRBD2	many	TRBJ2-2	TRBV7-2	CASRSGRAGPGELFF	TGTGCCAGCAGATCCGGGAGGGCCGGTCCCGGGGAGCTGTTTTTT
TRBD2	many	TRBJ2-5	TRBV5-4	CASSLWGGETQYF	TGTGCCAGCAGCTTATGGGGGGGAGAGACCCAGTACTTC
.	medium-sized	TRBJ2-7	TRBV28	CASSFGGRGREQYF	TGTGCCAGCAGTTTCGGGGGACGGGGGAGAGAGCAGTACTTC
.	medium-sized	TRBJ2-1	TRBV13	CASSLGYTQYNEQFF	TGTGCCAGCAGCTTAGGCTACACTCAATACAATGAGCAGTTCTTC
TRBD2	.	TRBJ2-7	TRBV19	CASSIAGLADYEQYF	TGTGCCAGTAGTATAGCTGGCCTAGCGGACTACGAGCAGTACTTC
.	.	TRBJ2-7	TRBV7-9	CASSTGRSEQYF	TGTGCCAGCTCGACAGGTCGTAGCGAGCAGTACTTC
.	many	TRBJ1-6	TRBV7-2	CASSSGLNSPLHF	TGTGCCAGCAGCTCCGGTTTGAATTCACCCCTCCACTTT
.	medium-sized	TRBJ2-7	TRBV9	CASSVGATTYEQYF	TGTGCCAGCAGCGTAGGGGCGACAACATACGAGCAGTACTTC
.	many	TRBJ2-1	TRBV2	CASSRGGVDNEQFF	TGTGCCAGCAGTCGGGGCGGGGTGGACAATGAGCAGTTCTTC
TRBD2	once	TRBJ2-7	TRBV7-9	CASSLSGSSYEQYF	TGTGCCAGCAGCTTAAGCGGGAGCTCCTACGAGCAGTACTTC
.	many	TRBJ1-6	TRBV3-1	CASSLGPSSYNSPLHF	TGTGCCAGCAGCTTGGGACCTAGCTCCTATAATTCACCCCTCCACTTT
TRBD1	.	TRBJ1-1	TRBV30	CAWSHRGRRAFF	TGTGCCTGGAGTCACAGGGGGCGACGTGCTTTCTTT
TRBD1	many	TRBJ2-7	TRBV10-3	CAISEPIKGTGTYEQYF	TGTGCCATCAGTGAGCCAATAAAGGGGACAGGTACCTACGAGCAGTACTTC
.	many	TRBJ2-7	TRBV28	CASSFFGSSYEQYF	TGTGCCAGCAGTTTTTTCGGCAGCTCCTACGAGCAGTACTTC
TRBD2	many	TRBJ2-5	TRBV6-1	CASSVGGRGTQYF	TGTGCCAGCAGTGTTGGGGGGAGGGGGACCCAGTACTTC
TRBD2	many	TRBJ2-2	TRBV3-1	CASSHPGGPDTGELFF	TGTGCCAGCAGCCACCCGGGAGGGCCGGACACCGGGGAGCTGTTTTTT
TRBD1	many	TRBJ1-1	TRBV10-2	CASTSDRVWNTEAFF	TGCGCCAGCACTAGTGACAGGGTGTGGAACACTGAAGCTTTCTTT
.	once	TRBJ1-1	TRBV6-9	CASSFRQTLNTEAFF	TGTGCCAGCAGTTTTCGGCAGACCCTTAACACTGAAGCTTTCTTT
TRBD1	many	TRBJ2-2	TRBV2	CASRSYRGAGELFF	TGTGCCAGCAGGTCCTACAGGGGCGCTGGGGAGCTGTTTTTT
TRBD1	many	TRBJ2-2	TRBV11-2	CASSLDSGGQGTGELFF	TGTGCCAGCAGCTTAGATTCTGGGGGACAGGGAACCGGGGAGCTGTTTTTT
.	.	TRBJ2-7	TRBV5-1	CASSEPGLTYEQYF	TGCGCCAGTTCGGAACCGGGTCTTACATACGAGCAGTACTTC
.	many	TRBJ1-1	TRBV20-1	CSAGRENTEAFF	TGCAGTGCTGGGCGGGAGAACACTGAAGCTTTCTTT
TRBD1	.	TRBJ2-6	TRBV5-4	CASSSGQGGTGADVLTF	TGTGCCAGCAGCTCGGGACAGGGGGGCACTGGGGCCGACGTCCTGACTTTC